This note documents a single T cell receptor (beta chain) sequence. The record originates from a study of blood T cells in healthy people across ages. The CDR3 spans 13 residues. Trimming removed 8 bases from V and 4 bases from J, with 15 bases in between. Germline V gene data show CDR1 as MDHEN and CDR2 as SYDVKM. The use of a sample-barcoded 5' primer and a J-beta primer mix characterized a second PCR of roughly 7 to 11 cycles. The template-switch adaptor was a 5' adaptor with 12 random nucleotides. It tagged each cDNA molecule. TCRdb independently ran MiXCR on the 5' RACE reads; one entry per CDR3 protein. The sample carries around 1.5 million distinct CDR3 sequences, roughly 40% recorded once.

What was sequenced was blood. The chain uses TRBV28 and TRBJ2-7; D is unclear. The receptor was derived from a young woman in good health. In DNA, the CDR3 is TGTGCCAGCGCCCCGGGTGCGCCTTACGAGCAGTACTTC. Its protein product is CASAPGAPYEQYF.